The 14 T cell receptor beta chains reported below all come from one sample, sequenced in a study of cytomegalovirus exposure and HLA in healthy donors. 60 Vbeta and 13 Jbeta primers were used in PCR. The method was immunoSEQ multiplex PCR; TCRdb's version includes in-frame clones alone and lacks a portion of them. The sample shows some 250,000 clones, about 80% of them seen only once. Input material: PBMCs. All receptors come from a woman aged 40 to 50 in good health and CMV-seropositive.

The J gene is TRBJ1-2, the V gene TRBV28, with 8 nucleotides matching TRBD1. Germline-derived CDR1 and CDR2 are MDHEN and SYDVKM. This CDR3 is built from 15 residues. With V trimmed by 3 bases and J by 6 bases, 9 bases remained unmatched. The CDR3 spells CASSLTRGRVDGYTF. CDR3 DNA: TGTGCCAGCAGTTTGACCAGGGGGCGCGTGGATGGCTACACCTTC.

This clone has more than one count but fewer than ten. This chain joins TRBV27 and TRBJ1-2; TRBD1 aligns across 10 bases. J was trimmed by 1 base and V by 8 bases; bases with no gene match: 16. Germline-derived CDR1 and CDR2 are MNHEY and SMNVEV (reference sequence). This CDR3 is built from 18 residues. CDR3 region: CASSVGTGAPPSNYGYTF. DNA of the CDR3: TGTGCCAGCTCTGTTGGGACAGGGGCGCCTCCAAGTAACTATGGCTACACCTTC.

CDR3 residues: CASSLRGTEAFF. CDR3 nucleotides: TGTGCCAGCAGCTTAAGGGGCACTGAAGCTTTCTTT. The chain joins TRBV7-9 to TRBJ1-1; maybe TRBD1 (5 bases). V was shortened by 2 bases and J by 4 bases, with 5 bases between the two germline ends. The germline CDR1 and CDR2 sequences are SEHNR and FQNEAQ (reference sequence). CDR3 size: 12 residues.

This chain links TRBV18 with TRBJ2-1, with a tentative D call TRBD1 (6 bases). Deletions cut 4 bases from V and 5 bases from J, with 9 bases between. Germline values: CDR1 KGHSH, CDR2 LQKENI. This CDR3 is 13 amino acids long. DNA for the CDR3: TGTGCCAGCTCACTACGACAGGACAATGAGCAGTTCTTC. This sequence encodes CASSLRQDNEQFF.

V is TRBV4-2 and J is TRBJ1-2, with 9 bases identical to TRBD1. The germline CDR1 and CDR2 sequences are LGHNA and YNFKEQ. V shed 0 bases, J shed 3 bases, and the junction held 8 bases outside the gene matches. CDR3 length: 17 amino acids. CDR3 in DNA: TGTGCCAGCAGCCAAGAATGGACGGGACAGGGATACTATGGCTACACCTTC. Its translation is CASSQEWTGQGYYGYTF.

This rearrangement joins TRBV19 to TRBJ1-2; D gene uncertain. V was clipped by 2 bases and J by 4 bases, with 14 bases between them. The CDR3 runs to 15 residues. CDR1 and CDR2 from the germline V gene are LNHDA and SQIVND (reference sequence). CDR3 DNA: TGTGCCAGTAGTATAAGGGAGGGAGACCTCTATGGCTACACCTTC. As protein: CASSIREGDLYGYTF.

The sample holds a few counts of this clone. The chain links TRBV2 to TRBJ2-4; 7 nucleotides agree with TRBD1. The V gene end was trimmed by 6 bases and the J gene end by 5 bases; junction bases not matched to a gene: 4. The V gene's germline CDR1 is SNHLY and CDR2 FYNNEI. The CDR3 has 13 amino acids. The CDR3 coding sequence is TGTGCCAGCAGAGGGGACAGACAAAACATTCAGTACTTC. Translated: CASRGDRQNIQYF. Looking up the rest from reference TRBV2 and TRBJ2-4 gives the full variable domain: EPEVTQTPSHQVTQMGQEVILRCVPISNHLYFYWYRQILGQKVEFLVSFYNNEISEKSEIFDDQFSVERPDGSNFTLKIRSTKLEDSAMYFCASRGDRQNIQYFGAGTRLSVL.

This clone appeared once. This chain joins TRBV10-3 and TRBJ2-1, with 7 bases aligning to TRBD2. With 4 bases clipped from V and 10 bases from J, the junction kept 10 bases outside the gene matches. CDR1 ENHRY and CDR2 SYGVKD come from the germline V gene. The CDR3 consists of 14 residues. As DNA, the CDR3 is TGTGCCATCAGTGTAGCGGGTCCACTAGCGGAGCAGTTCTTC. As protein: CAISVAGPLAEQFF.

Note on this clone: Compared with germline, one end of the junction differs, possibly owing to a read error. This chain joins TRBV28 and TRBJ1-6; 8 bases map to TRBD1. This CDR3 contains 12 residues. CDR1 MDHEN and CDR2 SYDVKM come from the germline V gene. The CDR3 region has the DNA TGTGCCAGCAGCAATCCGGGACAGGCTAGGAACTTT. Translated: CASSNPGQARNF.

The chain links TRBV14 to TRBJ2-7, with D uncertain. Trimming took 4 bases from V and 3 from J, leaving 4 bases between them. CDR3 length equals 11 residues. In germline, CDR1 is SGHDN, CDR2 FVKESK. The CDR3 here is CASSRSYEQYF. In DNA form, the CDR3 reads TGTGCCAGCAGCCGGAGCTACGAGCAGTACTTC.

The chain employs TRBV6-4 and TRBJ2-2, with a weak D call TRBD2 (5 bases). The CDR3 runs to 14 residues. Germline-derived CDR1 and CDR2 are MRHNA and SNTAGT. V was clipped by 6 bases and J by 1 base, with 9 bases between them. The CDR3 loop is CASSLGRNTGELFF. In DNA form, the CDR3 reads TGTGCCAGCAGCCTGGGGAGGAACACCGGGGAGCTGTTTTTT.

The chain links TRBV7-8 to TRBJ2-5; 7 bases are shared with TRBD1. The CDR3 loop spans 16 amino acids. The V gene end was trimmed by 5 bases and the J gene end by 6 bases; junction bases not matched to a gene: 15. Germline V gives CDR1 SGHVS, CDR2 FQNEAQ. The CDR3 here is CASSPHPDRAPQTQYF. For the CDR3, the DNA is TGTGCCAGCAGCCCACACCCCGACAGGGCCCCTCAGACCCAGTACTTC.

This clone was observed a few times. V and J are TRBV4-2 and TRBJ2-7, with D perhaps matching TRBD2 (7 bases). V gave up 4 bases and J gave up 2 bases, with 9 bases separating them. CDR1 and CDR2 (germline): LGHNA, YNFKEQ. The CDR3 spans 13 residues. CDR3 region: CASSLGGPYEQYF. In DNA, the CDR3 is TGTGCCAGCAGCCTGGGGGGGCCCTACGAGCAGTACTTC.

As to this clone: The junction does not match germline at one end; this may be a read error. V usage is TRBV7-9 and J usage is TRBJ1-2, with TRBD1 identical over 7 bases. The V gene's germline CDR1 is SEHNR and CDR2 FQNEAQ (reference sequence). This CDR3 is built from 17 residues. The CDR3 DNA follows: TGTTCCAGCAGCTTAGTTACCGGGACAGCGGATGCCTATGGCTACACCTTC. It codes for CSSSLVTGTADAYGYTF.